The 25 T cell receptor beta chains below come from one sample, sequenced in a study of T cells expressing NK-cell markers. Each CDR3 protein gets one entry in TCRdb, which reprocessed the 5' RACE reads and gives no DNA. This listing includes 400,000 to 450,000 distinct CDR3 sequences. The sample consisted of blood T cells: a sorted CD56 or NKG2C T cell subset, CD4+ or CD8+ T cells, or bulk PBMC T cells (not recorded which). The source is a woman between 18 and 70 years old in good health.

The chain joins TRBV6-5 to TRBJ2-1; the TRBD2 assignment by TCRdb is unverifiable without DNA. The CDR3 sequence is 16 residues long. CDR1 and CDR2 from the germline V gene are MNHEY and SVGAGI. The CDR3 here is CASSYPGTSGSLEQFF.

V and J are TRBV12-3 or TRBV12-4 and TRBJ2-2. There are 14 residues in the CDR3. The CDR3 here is CASSLSLQSGELFF.

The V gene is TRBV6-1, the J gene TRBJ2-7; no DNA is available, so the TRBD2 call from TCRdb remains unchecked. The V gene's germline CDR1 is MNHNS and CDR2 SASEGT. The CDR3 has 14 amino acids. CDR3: CATSRTSGRPEQYF.

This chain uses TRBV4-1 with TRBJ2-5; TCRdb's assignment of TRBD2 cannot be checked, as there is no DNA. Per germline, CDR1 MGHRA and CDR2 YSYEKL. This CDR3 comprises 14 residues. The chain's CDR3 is CASSQGGPGETQYF.

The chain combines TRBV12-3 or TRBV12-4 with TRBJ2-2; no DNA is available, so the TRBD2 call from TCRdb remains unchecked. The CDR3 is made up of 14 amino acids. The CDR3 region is CASSFGGAGGELFF.

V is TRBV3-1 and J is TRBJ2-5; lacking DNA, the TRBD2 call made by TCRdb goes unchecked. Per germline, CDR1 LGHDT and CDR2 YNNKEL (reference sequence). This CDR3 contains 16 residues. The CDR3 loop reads CASSQASGGQQETQYF.

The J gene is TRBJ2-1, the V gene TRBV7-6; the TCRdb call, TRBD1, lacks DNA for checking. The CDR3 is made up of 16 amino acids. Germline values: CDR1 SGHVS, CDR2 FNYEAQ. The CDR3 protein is CASSLDRGLSYNEQFF.

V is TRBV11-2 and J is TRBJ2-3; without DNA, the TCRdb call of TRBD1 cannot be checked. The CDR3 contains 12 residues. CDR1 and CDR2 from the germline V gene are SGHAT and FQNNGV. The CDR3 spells CASSLGSAPAYF.

The chain's CDR3 is CSAKRLTDSNNEQFF. This rearrangement joins TRBV20-1 to TRBJ2-1; TCRdb returns TRBD1, unconfirmable since there is no DNA. The CDR3 is 15 residues long. Germline V gene lookup returns CDR1 DFQATT and CDR2 SNEGSKA (reference sequence).

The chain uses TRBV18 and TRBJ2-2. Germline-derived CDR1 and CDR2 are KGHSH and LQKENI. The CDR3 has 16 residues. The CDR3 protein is CASSPQGAMDTGELFF.

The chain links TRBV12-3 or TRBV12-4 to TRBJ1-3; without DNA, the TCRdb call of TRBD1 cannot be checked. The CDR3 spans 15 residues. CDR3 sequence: CASSPASGAGNTIYF.

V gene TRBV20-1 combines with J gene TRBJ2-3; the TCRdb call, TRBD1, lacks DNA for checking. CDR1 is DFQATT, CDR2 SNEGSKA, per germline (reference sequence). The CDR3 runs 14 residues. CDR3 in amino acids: CSARVTGAGDTQYF.

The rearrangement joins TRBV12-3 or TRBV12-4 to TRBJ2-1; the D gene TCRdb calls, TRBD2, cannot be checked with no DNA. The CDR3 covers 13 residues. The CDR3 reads CASSKGLIGEQFF.

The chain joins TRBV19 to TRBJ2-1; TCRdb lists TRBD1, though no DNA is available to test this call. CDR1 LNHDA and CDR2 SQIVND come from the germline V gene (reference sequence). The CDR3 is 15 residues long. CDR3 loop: CASNHFDRETNEQFF.

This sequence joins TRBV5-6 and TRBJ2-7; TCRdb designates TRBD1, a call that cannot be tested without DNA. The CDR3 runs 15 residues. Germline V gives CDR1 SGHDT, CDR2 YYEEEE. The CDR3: CASSFPPGQPREQYF. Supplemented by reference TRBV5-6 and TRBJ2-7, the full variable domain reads DAGVTQSPTHLIKTRGQQVTLRCSPKSGHDTVSWYQQALGQGPQFIFQYYEEEERQRGNFPDRFSGHQFPNYSSELNVNALLLGDSALYLCASSFPPGQPREQYFGPGTRLTVT.

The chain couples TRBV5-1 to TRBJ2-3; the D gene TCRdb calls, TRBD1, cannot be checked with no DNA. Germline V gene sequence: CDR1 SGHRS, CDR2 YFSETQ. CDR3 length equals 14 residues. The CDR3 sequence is CASRKQGALDTQYF.

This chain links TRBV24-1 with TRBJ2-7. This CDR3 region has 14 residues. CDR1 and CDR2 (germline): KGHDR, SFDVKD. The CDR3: CATSVTRSSYEQYF.

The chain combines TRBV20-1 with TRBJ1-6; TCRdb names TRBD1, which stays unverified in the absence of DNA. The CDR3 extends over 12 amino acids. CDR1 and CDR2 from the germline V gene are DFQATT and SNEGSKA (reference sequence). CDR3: CSARQGDSPLHF.

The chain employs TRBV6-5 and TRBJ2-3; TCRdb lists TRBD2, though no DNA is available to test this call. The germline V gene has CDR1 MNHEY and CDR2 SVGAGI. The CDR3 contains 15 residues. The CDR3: CASSSPLELTDTQYF.

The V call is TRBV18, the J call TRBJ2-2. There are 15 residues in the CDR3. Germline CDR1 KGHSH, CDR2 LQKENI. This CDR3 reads CASSPNRDDTGELFF.

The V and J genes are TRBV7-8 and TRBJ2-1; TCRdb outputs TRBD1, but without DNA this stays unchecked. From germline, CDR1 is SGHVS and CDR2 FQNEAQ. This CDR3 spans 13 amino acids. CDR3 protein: CASSSQGINEQFF.

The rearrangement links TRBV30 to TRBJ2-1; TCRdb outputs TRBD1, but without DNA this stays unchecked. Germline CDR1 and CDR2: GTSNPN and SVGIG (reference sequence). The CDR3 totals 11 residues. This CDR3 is CAWSRGGEQFF.

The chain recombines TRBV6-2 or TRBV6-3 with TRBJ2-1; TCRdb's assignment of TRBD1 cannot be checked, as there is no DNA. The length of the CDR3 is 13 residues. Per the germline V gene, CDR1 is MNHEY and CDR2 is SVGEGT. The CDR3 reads CASGLGGRSEQFF.

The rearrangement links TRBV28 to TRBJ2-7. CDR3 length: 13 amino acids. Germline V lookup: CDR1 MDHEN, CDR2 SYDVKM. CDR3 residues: CASSLGTFYEQYF.

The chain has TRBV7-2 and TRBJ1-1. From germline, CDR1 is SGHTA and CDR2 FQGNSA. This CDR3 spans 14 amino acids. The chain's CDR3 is CASSLDQGHTEAFF.